The T cell receptor beta chain under discussion was sequenced for a study of blood T cells in healthy people across ages. Study-wide points: With age, beta diversity per million T cells declined roughly linearly, significantly by 30 to 40.

Caucasian individuals from Russia who were healthy and aged about 6 to 100 acted as donors. For this clonotype: Its antigen is not identified.

A second PCR, run for about 7 to 12 cycles, used a sample-barcoded 5' primer plus a J-beta primer mix. TCRdb re-called the 5' RACE reads through MiXCR, storing one row per CDR3 protein. Here the sample spans approximately 800,000 distinct CDR3 sequences, roughly 50% being singletons. This CDR3 has 14 residues. Germline CDR1 reads MNHEY; CDR2 reads SVGAGI. V was pared by 5 bases and J by 8 bases, with 17 bases between. The clonotype comes from a man aged 35-49 years in good health. Specimen: blood. V is TRBV6-5 and J is TRBJ2-3; TRBD1 is a possible D gene (6 bases). CDR3: CASSRGARGRTQYF. CDR3 nucleotides: TGTGCCAGCAGTCGAGGGGCCAGGGGACGTACGCAGTATTTT.